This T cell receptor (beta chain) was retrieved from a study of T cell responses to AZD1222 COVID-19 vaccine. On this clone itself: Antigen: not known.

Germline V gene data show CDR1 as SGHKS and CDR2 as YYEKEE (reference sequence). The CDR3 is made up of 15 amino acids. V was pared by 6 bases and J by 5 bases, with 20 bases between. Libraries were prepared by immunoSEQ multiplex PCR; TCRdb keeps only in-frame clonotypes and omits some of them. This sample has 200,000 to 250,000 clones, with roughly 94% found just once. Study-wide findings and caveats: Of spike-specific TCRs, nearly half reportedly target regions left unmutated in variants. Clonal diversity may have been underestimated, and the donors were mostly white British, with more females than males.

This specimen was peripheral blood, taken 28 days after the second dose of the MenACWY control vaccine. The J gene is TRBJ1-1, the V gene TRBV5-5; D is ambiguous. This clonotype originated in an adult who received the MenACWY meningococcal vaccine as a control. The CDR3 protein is CASNPRSLRETEAFF. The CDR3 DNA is TGTGCCAGCAACCCCCGGAGCCTACGGGAAACTGAAGCTTTCTTT.